The sequence of this TCR beta chain was determined in a study of OX40 agonist ivuxolimab in advanced cancers. In the study overall: Treatment of patients was with ivuxolimab, an agonistic anti-OX40 (CD134) antibody.

Here immunoSEQ multiplex PCR was the method, and the copy in TCRdb shows in-frame clones only, minus some. Of 65,000 to 80,000 clones in the sample, about 89% were seen once. Patients were ineligible given autoimmune disease history or systemic immunosuppression. With V trimmed by 7 bases and J by 0 bases, 10 bases remained unmatched. The germline gives CDR1 LNHNV, CDR2 YYDKDF (reference sequence). The CDR3 totals 16 residues. This sample comprised CD4+ or CD8+ T cells sorted from blood, obtained in a trial of the OX40 agonist ivuxolimab. The source of this sequence is an adult with an advanced solid tumor such as melanoma, head and neck, liver or kidney cancer. The V and J genes are TRBV15 and TRBJ2-3, with 7 nucleotides matching TRBD1. The CDR3 coding sequence is TGTGCCACCACCCGCTTACCGGGACAGAGCACAGATACGCAGTATTTT. This translates into CATTRLPGQSTDTQYF.